This T cell receptor (beta chain) emerged from a study of blood T cell repertoires in COVID-19. Overall study: Acute-phase and convalescent COVID-19 samples originated in the United States, Italy and Spain.

Repertoires were generated with immunoSEQ multiplex PCR, while TCRdb's copy carries only in-frame clones and drops some. The table shows approximately 150,000 clones, with roughly 84% occurring only once. Followed longitudinally, the Seattle patients had been enrolled during active infection. The J segment lost 3 bases and the V segment lost 0 bases, leaving 3 bases of the junction unmatched. CDR1 WSHSY and CDR2 SAAADI come from the germline V gene. This CDR3 contains 15 residues. In its sample, this clone was seen once. The clonotype was recovered from a man aged 25 to 45 with COVID-19, enrolled during active disease. The sample was peripheral blood. The chain is built from TRBV10-2 and TRBJ2-3; 7 bases are shared with TRBD2. CDR3 sequence: CASSESWGGTDTQYF. The CDR3 region has the DNA TGCGCCAGCAGTGAGTCCTGGGGAGGGACAGATACGCAGTATTTT.